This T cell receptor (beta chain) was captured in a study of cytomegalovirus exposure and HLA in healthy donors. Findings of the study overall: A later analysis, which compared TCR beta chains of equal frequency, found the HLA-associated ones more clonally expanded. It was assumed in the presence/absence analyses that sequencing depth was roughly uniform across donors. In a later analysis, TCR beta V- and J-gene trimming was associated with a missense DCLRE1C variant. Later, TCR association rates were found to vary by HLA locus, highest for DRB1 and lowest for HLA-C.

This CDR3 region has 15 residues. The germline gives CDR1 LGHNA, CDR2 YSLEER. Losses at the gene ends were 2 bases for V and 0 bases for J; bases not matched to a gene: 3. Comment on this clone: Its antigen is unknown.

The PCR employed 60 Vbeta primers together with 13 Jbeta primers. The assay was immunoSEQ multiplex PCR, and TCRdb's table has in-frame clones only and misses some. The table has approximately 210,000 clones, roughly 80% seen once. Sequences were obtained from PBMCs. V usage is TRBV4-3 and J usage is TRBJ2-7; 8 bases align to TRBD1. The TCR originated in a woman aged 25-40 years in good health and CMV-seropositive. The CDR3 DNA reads TGCGCCAGCAGCCAAACAGGGGGGAGCTCCTACGAGCAGTACTTC. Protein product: CASSQTGGSSYEQYF.